A single sample gave rise to the 19 T cell receptor beta chains below, sequenced in a study of T cells in Graves' hyperthyroidism and ophthalmopathy. Template material for amplifying TCR beta CDR3 regions consisted of RNA transcripts. First-round RT-PCR of the TCR CDR3 relied on the HTBI primer set. TCRdb reprocessed the multiplex PCR reads with MiXCR, giving one entry per CDR3 protein. This table has about 560,000 distinct CDR3 sequences, around 13% appearing once. The sample taken for sequencing was blood. Source of these receptors: a woman aged 40 to 49 with Graves' hyperthyroidism.

At least ten counts were recorded for this clonotype. V usage is TRBV5-8 and J usage is TRBJ2-7; TRBD1 aligns across 11 bases. The germline CDR1 and CDR2 sequences are SGHTS and YDEGEE. Trimming at V came to 4 bases and at J to 5 bases, leaving 8 bases not matched to a gene. The CDR3 spans 15 residues. CDR3: CASSVEDRGRNEQYF. DNA of the CDR3: TGTGCCAGCAGCGTGGAGGACAGGGGGCGCAACGAGCAGTACTTC.

The gene calls are TRBV27 and TRBJ2-7; perhaps TRBD1 as D (5 bases). Trimming shortened V by 5 bases and J by 2 bases, and 13 bases separated the two germline ends. The germline V gene encodes CDR1 MNHEY and CDR2 SMNVEV (reference sequence). The CDR3 has 14 residues. CDR3 in DNA: TGTGCCAGCAGTAACCAGGGTAAGGCCTACGAGCAGTACTTC. Protein sequence: CASSNQGKAYEQYF.

The chain links TRBV20-1 to TRBJ2-1, with D tentatively TRBD1 (6 bases). CDR3 size: 15 residues. V dropped 2 bases and J dropped 0 bases, with 11 bases sitting between them. Germline V gene data show CDR1 as DFQATT and CDR2 as SNEGSKA (reference sequence). The CDR3 DNA reads as TGCAGTGCTAGAAGGGACACCGACTCCTACAATGAGCAGTTCTTC. This encodes CSARRDTDSYNEQFF.

This clonotype has ten or more counts. V and J are TRBV20-1 and TRBJ2-1; 7 positions agree with TRBD2. V was pared by 6 bases and J by 0 bases, with 8 bases of the junction left unmatched. The CDR3 extends over 15 amino acids. CDR1 and CDR2 (germline): DFQATT, SNEGSKA (reference sequence). The CDR3, as DNA: TGCAGTGCCAGACCTCTAGCGGACTCCTACAATGAGCAGTTCTTC. Amino acids: CSARPLADSYNEQFF.

The table lists this clonotype with many counts. V gene TRBV14 combines with J gene TRBJ2-7; D perhaps matches TRBD1 (5 bases). Per the germline V gene, CDR1 is SGHDN and CDR2 is FVKESK. This CDR3 has 13 amino acids. V gave up 2 bases and J gave up 6 bases, with 11 bases separating them. The CDR3 region has the DNA TGTGCCAGCAGCCAATCCAGGGTCGGCGAGCAGTACTTC. Translated: CASSQSRVGEQYF.

This chain uses TRBV5-1 with TRBJ2-3, with 9 bases identical to TRBD1. V lost 0 bases, J lost 3 bases, and 2 bases stayed unmatched. The CDR3 loop spans 15 amino acids. The germline gives CDR1 SGHRS, CDR2 YFSETQ. The CDR3 here is CASSLVTGGTDTQYF. In DNA, the CDR3 is TGCGCCAGCAGCTTGGTGACAGGGGGAACAGATACGCAGTATTTT.

The chain recombines TRBV6-2 or TRBV6-3 with TRBJ2-1; possibly TRBD2 for D (6 bases). V lost 7 bases and J 2 bases, leaving 15 bases between the germline ends. The germline gives CDR1 MNHEY, CDR2 SVGEGT. There are 15 residues in the CDR3. The CDR3 DNA sequence: TGTGCCAGCATCGTAAGCGGAGGGACCTACAATGAGCAGTTCTTC. Translated: CASIVSGGTYNEQFF.

This clonotype was observed a handful of times. The genes are TRBV2 and TRBJ2-7; no firm D call. Germline CDR1 is SNHLY and CDR2 is FYNNEI. V lost 3 bases and J lost 6, with 9 bases in between. CDR3 length: 12 amino acids. CDR3 coding DNA: TGTGCCAGCAGTGAGCCCCCCTCCGAGCAGTACTTC. Its protein is CASSEPPSEQYF. Full variable domain (outside the CDR3, taken from reference TRBV2 and TRBJ2-7): EPEVTQTPSHQVTQMGQEVILRCVPISNHLYFYWYRQILGQKVEFLVSFYNNEISEKSEIFDDQFSVERPDGSNFTLKIRSTKLEDSAMYFCASSEPPSEQYFGPGTRLTVT.

The chain couples TRBV28 to TRBJ1-1; D is ambiguous. V shed 5 bases and J shed 7 bases, with 14 bases lying between them. The CDR3 is 13 residues long. Germline CDR1 reads MDHEN; CDR2 reads SYDVKM. The CDR3 reads CASSLSPGFEAFF. CDR3 nucleotide sequence: TGTGCCAGCAGTCTTTCCCCGGGGTTTGAAGCTTTCTTT.

This clonotype was counted ten times or more. The V gene is TRBV7-2, the J gene TRBJ2-5; 8 bases agree with TRBD1. CDR1 and CDR2 from the germline V gene are SGHTA and FQGNSA. V was pared by 5 bases and J by 4 bases, with 3 bases of the junction left unmatched. The CDR3 has 13 amino acids. CDR3 in DNA: TGTGCCAGCAGCACCGGGACAGGAGAGACCCAGTACTTC. Amino acid sequence: CASSTGTGETQYF.

This clonotype has at least ten counts. This chain links TRBV7-2 with TRBJ2-7, with D tentatively TRBD2 (7 bases). Germline V gene sequence: CDR1 SGHTA, CDR2 FQGNSA. The V end lost 1 base, the J end lost 4 bases, and 14 bases lay between the germline ends. The CDR3 sequence is 15 residues long. The CDR3 loop is CASSLVPGGAYEQYF. The CDR3 DNA reads TGTGCCAGCAGCTTAGTTCCGGGGGGCGCATACGAGCAGTACTTC.

This clonotype occurred a few times. The chain joins TRBV30 to TRBJ2-7; 10 bases match TRBD2. The CDR3 extends over 16 amino acids. Germline lookup yields CDR1 GTSNPN and CDR2 SVGIG (reference sequence). V lost 2 bases to trimming and J lost 4 bases; unmatched junction nucleotides: 11. For the CDR3, the DNA is TGTGCCTGGAGTAACCCTCGGACTAGCGGACTTTACGAGCAGTACTTC. This sequence encodes CAWSNPRTSGLYEQYF.

The table lists this clonotype with many counts. The chain carries TRBV6-1 and TRBJ2-3; no firm D call. The CDR3 covers 15 residues. Germline lookup yields CDR1 MNHNS and CDR2 SASEGT. V lost 7 bases and J 0 bases, leaving 14 bases between the germline ends. CDR3 DNA: TGTGCCAGCACGCAGACAATATCTAGCACAGATACGCAGTATTTT. It is translated as CASTQTISSTDTQYF.

This clonotype showed up many times. This chain uses TRBV10-1 with TRBJ2-3; D gene ambiguous. The CDR3 is made up of 15 amino acids. The germline CDR1 and CDR2 sequences are WNHNN and SYGVQD (reference sequence). Trimming removed 0 bases at V and 2 bases at J, with 9 bases between. CDR3 loop: CASSESGRTTDTQYF. The CDR3 DNA reads as TGCGCCAGCAGTGAGTCCGGCAGGACCACAGATACGCAGTATTTT.

Many counts were recorded for this clonotype. This sequence joins TRBV20-1 and TRBJ2-1, with a tentative D call TRBD2 (6 bases). The CDR3 spans 14 residues. Looked up from germline, CDR1 is DFQATT and CDR2 is SNEGSKA (reference sequence). Trimming removed 3 bases at V and 8 bases at J, with 17 bases between. The CDR3 DNA is TGCAGTGCTAGGCACGGGAGTAAGATCGATGAGCAGTTCTTC. Protein: CSARHGSKIDEQFF.

The chain links TRBV9 to TRBJ1-2; the D gene is possibly TRBD1 (6 bases). The V end lost 0 bases, the J end lost 6 bases, and 9 bases lay between the germline ends. Per germline, CDR1 SGDLS and CDR2 YYNGEE. The CDR3 is 13 amino acids. CDR3 sequence reads: CASSVGRGDGYTF. The CDR3 bases are TGTGCCAGCAGCGTAGGCAGGGGTGATGGCTACACCTTC.

The V call is TRBV19, the J call TRBJ2-5; D could derive from TRBD1 or TRBD2 (6 bases each). The CDR3 has 15 amino acids. V was pared by 5 bases and J by 5 bases, with 18 bases between. Germline-derived CDR1 and CDR2 are LNHDA and SQIVND (reference sequence). CDR3 in amino acids: CASSPHRGAGETQYF. The CDR3, as DNA: TGTGCCAGTAGTCCCCATAGGGGGGCCGGCGAGACCCAGTACTTC.

V usage is TRBV6-1 and J usage is TRBJ2-7; D call uncertain. V was trimmed by 1 base and J by 1 base, leaving 11 bases between them. The germline CDR1 and CDR2 sequences are MNHNS and SASEGT. The CDR3 extends over 15 amino acids. CDR3 residues: CASSEVADLSYEQYF. For the CDR3, the DNA is TGTGCCAGCAGTGAAGTTGCTGACTTGTCCTACGAGCAGTACTTC.

This rearrangement joins TRBV12-5 to TRBJ2-2; 12 nucleotides match TRBD2. Germline V gene lookup returns CDR1 LGHNT and CDR2 FRNRAP. Trimming at V came to 3 bases and at J to 1 base, leaving 6 bases not matched to a gene. CDR3 length: 18 residues. The CDR3 loop reads CASGLQWTSGVNTGELFF. CDR3 DNA sequence: TGTGCTAGTGGTTTACAGTGGACTAGCGGGGTGAACACCGGGGAGCTGTTTTTT.